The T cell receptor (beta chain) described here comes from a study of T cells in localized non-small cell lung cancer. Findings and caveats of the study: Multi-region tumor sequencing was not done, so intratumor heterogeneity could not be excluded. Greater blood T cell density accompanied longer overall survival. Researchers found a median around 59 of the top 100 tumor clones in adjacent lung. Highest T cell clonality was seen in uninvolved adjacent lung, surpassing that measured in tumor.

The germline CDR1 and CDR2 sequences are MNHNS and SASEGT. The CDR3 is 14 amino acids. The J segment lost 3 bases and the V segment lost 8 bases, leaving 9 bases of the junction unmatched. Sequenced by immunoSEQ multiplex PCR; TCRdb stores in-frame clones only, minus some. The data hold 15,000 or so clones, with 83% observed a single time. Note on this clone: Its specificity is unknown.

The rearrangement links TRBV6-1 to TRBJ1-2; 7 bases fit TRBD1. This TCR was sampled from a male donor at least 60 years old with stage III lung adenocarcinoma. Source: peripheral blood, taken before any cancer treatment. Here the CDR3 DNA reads TGTGCCAGCGGACAGCACAGGGGTGACTATGGCTACACCTTC. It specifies CASGQHRGDYGYTF.